The 14 T cell receptor beta chains in this list originate from one sample, sequenced in a study of T cells in women clearing cervical HPV infection. Method: immunoSEQ multiplex PCR; TCRdb's copy keeps in-frame clones and lacks some. The listing records 25,000 to 35,000 clones. The specimen was blood buffy coat. The receptor set was obtained from a woman aged 18-70 years with a cervical HPV16 infection that either progressed to CIN3+ or cleared (not recorded which).

With respect to this clone: Read data end 3 residues before the CDR3 end; the end is taken from the germline J gene. The chain joins TRBV19 to TRBJ1-1; TRBD1 matches at 9 bases. V gave up 6 bases and J gave up 7 bases; unmatched junction bases: 9. Germline CDR1 LNHDA, CDR2 SQIVND (reference sequence). The CDR3 runs to 14 residues. The CDR3 bases that were read are TGTGCCAGTAGCGAATACAGGGGGCCAAGTGAA. Its translation is CASSEYRGPSE. The CDR3 as a whole reads CASSEYRGPSEAFF. Drawing the rest from reference TRBV19 and TRBJ1-1, the complete variable domain is DGGITQSPKYLFRKEGQNVTLSCEQNLNHDAMYWYRQDPGQGLRLIYYSQIVNDFQKGDIAEGYSVSREKKESFPLTVTSAQKNPTAFYLCASSEYRGPSEAFFGQGTRLTVV.

Note on this clone: The read comes to an end 3 residues before the CDR3 does, leaving the germline J gene to fill in the end. The V call is TRBV30, the J call TRBJ2-2, with D possibly being TRBD1 (6 bases). The germline V and J ends were trimmed by 1 base and 0 bases, with 6 bases remaining between them. The germline gives CDR1 GTSNPN, CDR2 SVGIG (reference sequence). CDR3 length: 14 amino acids. The CDR3 protein is CAWSGTANTGELFF. The part of the CDR3 DNA that was read is TGTGCCTGGAGTGGGACAGCGAACACCGGGGAG.

Worth noting for this clone: The missing CDR3 end, 3 residues past where the read stops, is filled in from the germline J gene. The rearrangement uses TRBV20-1 and TRBJ1-3, with 8 bases fitting TRBD1. The V gene end was trimmed by 8 bases and the J gene end by 2 bases; junction bases not matched to a gene: 5. The V gene's germline CDR1 is DFQATT and CDR2 SNEGSKA (reference sequence). The CDR3 is made up of 13 amino acids. The CDR3 DNA, read in part, is TGCAGTACCGCGACAGGGGCTGGAAACACC. This gives the protein CSTATGAGNT. The complete CDR3 protein is CSTATGAGNTIYF.

As for this clone: The read is 3 residues too short to cover the CDR3 end, so that end is filled in from the germline J gene. This chain uses TRBV30 with TRBJ1-2; D unclear. The CDR3 contains 12 residues. Germline CDR1 reads GTSNPN; CDR2 reads SVGIG (reference sequence). With 5 bases removed from V and 1 base from J, the gap between germline ends came to 8 bases. CDR3 DNA, as far as it was read: TGTGCCTGGTCGGAGGGTAACTATGGC. Translation gives CAWSEGNYG. The entire CDR3 sequence reads CAWSEGNYGYTF.

A note on this clone: Read coverage stops 3 residues before the CDR3 terminus; the germline J gene supplies the remainder. The genes are TRBV11-2 and TRBJ2-5; possibly TRBD2 for D (5 bases). Trimming cost V 7 bases and J 1 base, with 13 bases left between them. CDR1 and CDR2 (germline): SGHAT, FQNNGV. The CDR3 is 14 residues long. This CDR3 is CASTRTGVQETQYF. The CDR3 bases that were read are TGTGCCAGCACCAGAACCGGGGTCCAAGAGACC.

On this clone itself: The read finishes 3 residues shy of the CDR3 end, and the germline J gene is used to complete it. The chain carries TRBV12-3 or TRBV12-4 and TRBJ2-7, with TRBD1 matching over 10 bases. CDR3 length: 15 residues. The trim removed 5 bases at V and 5 bases at J, leaving 9 bases unmatched. The CDR3 sequence is CASSPHLTGGDEQYF. CDR3 DNA (partial): TGTGCCAGCAGTCCCCACCTGACAGGGGGCGACGAG.

Worth noting for this clone: The read finishes 3 residues shy of the CDR3 end, and the germline J gene is used to complete it. The rearrangement joins TRBV7-9 to TRBJ2-7; 8 nucleotides align to TRBD1. The CDR3 contains 14 residues. The germline V gene encodes CDR1 SEHNR and CDR2 FQNEAQ (reference sequence). After removal of 6 bases from V and 2 bases from J, the junction contained 6 bases not matched to a gene. CDR3 amino acids: CASSRQGTPYEQYF. Partial CDR3 DNA: TGTGCCAGCAGTCGACAGGGGACCCCCTACGAG.

With respect to this clone: With the read ending 3 residues before the CDR3 end, the germline J gene is used to fill in that end. This chain joins TRBV19 and TRBJ2-1; 7 bases fit TRBD2. The germline gives CDR1 LNHDA, CDR2 SQIVND (reference sequence). Trimming at V came to 5 bases and at J to 4 bases, leaving 11 bases not matched to a gene. The CDR3 length is 16 residues. The CDR3 loop is CASSSRSAGAYNEQFF. CDR3 DNA (partial): TGTGCCAGTAGTTCCCGCTCGGCGGGAGCGTACAATGAG.

On this clone itself: With the read ending 3 residues before the CDR3 end, the germline J gene is used to fill in that end. The chain joins TRBV7-3 to TRBJ2-6; perhaps TRBD2 as D (6 bases). The CDR3 totals 15 residues. The germline CDR1 and CDR2 sequences are SGHTA and FQGTGA. The V gene lost 2 bases and the J gene lost 2 bases, with 7 bases spanning the gap. This CDR3 reads CASSLSGAGANVLTF. CDR3 DNA, as far as it was read: TGTGCCAGCAGCTTATCGGGGGCTGGGGCCAACGTC.

As concerns this clone: The read ends 3 residues early relative to the CDR3; the germline J gene fills the gap. The chain employs TRBV6-1 and TRBJ2-7, with TRBD1 as a possible D gene (5 bases). V dropped 2 bases and J dropped 3 bases, with 14 bases sitting between them. Germline assignment: CDR1 MNHNS and CDR2 SASEGT. The CDR3 is made up of 15 amino acids. The CDR3 DNA, read in part, is TGTGCCAGCAGTGAAAGTCCCTGGGGCTTCTACGAG. Amino acids: CASSESPWGFYE. The full CDR3 protein reads CASSESPWGFYEQYF.

As concerns this clone: The CDR3 end falls 3 residues outside the read, so it is completed with the germline J gene. This chain links TRBV2 with TRBJ2-2, with D hard to call. V was clipped by 1 base and J by 4 bases, with 10 bases between them. Germline CDR1 and CDR2: SNHLY and FYNNEI. The CDR3 contains 15 residues. Partial CDR3 DNA: TGTGCCAGCAGTGAAGATCCGGGTAGCACCGGGGAG. Its translation: CASSEDPGSTGE. The CDR3 as a whole reads CASSEDPGSTGELFF.

As concerns this clone: The CDR3 end lies 3 residues beyond the end of the read and is filled in from the germline J gene. The V call is TRBV30, the J call TRBJ2-3, with TRBD2 matching 8 bases. Per the germline V gene, CDR1 is GTSNPN and CDR2 is SVGIG (reference sequence). V shed 2 bases, J shed 0 bases, and the junction held 7 bases outside the gene matches. CDR3 length equals 16 residues. CDR3 sequence: CAWSRGLAQSTDTQYF. The CDR3 bases that were read are TGTGCCTGGAGTCGAGGACTAGCCCAGAGCACAGATACG.

With respect to this clone: The CDR3 end is not reached by the read, which stops 3 residues before it; the germline J gene fills it in. This rearrangement joins TRBV18 to TRBJ1-5; 9 nucleotides align to TRBD1. Looked up from germline, CDR1 is KGHSH and CDR2 is LQKENI. The J segment lost 7 bases and the V segment lost 3 bases, leaving 4 bases of the junction unmatched. The CDR3 is 14 amino acids. The part of the CDR3 DNA that was read is TGTGCCAGCTCACCGGACAGGGGAGGACAGCCC. This codes for CASSPDRGGQP. The full CDR3 is CASSPDRGGQPQHF. Full variable domain (rest looked up from reference TRBV18 and TRBJ1-5): NAGVMQNPRHLVRRRGQEARLRCSPMKGHSHVYWYRQLPEEGLKFMVYLQKENIIDESGMPKERFSAEFPKEGPSILRIQQVVRGDSAAYFCASSPDRGGQPQHFGDGTRLSIL.

A remark on this clone: The read comes to an end 3 residues before the CDR3 does, leaving the germline J gene to fill in the end. The chain joins TRBV20-1 to TRBJ2-3, with unresolved D. Trimming removed 2 bases from V and 4 bases from J, with 4 bases in between. Germline values: CDR1 DFQATT, CDR2 SNEGSKA (reference sequence). This CDR3 has 11 amino acids. Here the CDR3 reads CSARRADTQYF. The CDR3 DNA, read in part, is TGCAGTGCTAGAAGGGCAGATACG.